Listed below are T cell receptor beta chains from one sample, sequenced in a study of T-cell reconstitution after alpha-beta-depleted transplantation in children. A single record per CDR3 protein comes from TCRdb applying MiXCR to the PCR reads. This sample has about 250,000 distinct CDR3 sequences; roughly a quarter occur once, and the top ten carry 4% to 5.5%. Sequenced material: PBMCs, mostly from graft donor cells, taken 360 days after TCRalphabeta/CD19-depleted stem cell transplant. Receptors were obtained from a female patient between 2 and 15 years old who had a stem cell transplant for congenital amegakaryocytic thrombocytopenia, so the T cells may come from the graft donor. Both conserved end residues are part of each CDR3. The D gene is left open where the match is weak. A clone size is listed for some rows: how often the clone was seen (once, few, many), or a class if it is expanded.

D gene: TRBD1
clone size: few
J gene: TRBJ2-1
V gene: TRBV6-2/TRBV6-3
CDR3 protein: CASSSADGTVYNEQFF
CDR3 DNA: TGTGCCAGCAGTTCCGCGGACGGGACAGTCTACAATGAGCAGTTCTTC

D gene: NA
clone size: NA
J gene: TRBJ2-4
V gene: TRBV6-5
CDR3 protein: CASSYSQGVDIQYF
CDR3 DNA: TGTGCCAGCAGTTACTCGCAGGGAGTCGACATTCAGTACTTC

D gene: TRBD1
clone size: NA
J gene: TRBJ2-7
V gene: TRBV20-1
CDR3 protein: CSARGQPNYEQYF
CDR3 DNA: TGCAGTGCTAGGGGACAGCCGAACTACGAGCAGTACTTC

D gene: NA
clone size: few
J gene: TRBJ2-2
V gene: TRBV12-3/TRBV12-4
CDR3 protein: CASSFEGPDTGELFF
CDR3 DNA: TGTGCCAGCAGTTTTGAAGGGCCCGACACCGGGGAGCTGTTTTTT

D gene: TRBD2
clone size: few
J gene: TRBJ2-1
V gene: TRBV20-1
CDR3 protein: CSAAGTSGNYNEQFF
CDR3 DNA: TGCAGTGCAGCGGGGACTAGCGGGAATTACAATGAGCAGTTCTTC

D gene: TRBD2
clone size: few
J gene: TRBJ2-2
V gene: TRBV4-1
CDR3 protein: CASSQGLAGDTGELFF
CDR3 DNA: TGCGCCAGCAGCCAAGGACTAGCGGGGGACACCGGGGAGCTGTTTTTT

D gene: TRBD1
clone size: NA
J gene: TRBJ1-6
V gene: TRBV12-3/TRBV12-4
CDR3 protein: CASSLGTGRNSPLHF
CDR3 DNA: TGTGCCAGCAGCCTGGGGACAGGGAGAAATTCACCCCTCCACTTT

D gene: TRBD2
clone size: NA
J gene: TRBJ2-2
V gene: TRBV19
CDR3 protein: CASSIEGLAGVSGELFF
CDR3 DNA: TGTGCCAGTAGTATAGAAGGTCTAGCGGGAGTTTCCGGGGAGCTGTTTTTT

D gene: NA
clone size: NA
J gene: TRBJ2-3
V gene: TRBV6-2/TRBV6-3
CDR3 protein: CASSPDSPQISTDTQYF
CDR3 DNA: TGTGCCAGCAGCCCAGACAGTCCCCAAATAAGCACAGATACGCAGTATTTT

D gene: NA
clone size: NA
J gene: TRBJ1-5
V gene: TRBV20-1
CDR3 protein: CSASPGRGRNQPQHF
CDR3 DNA: TGCAGTGCTAGTCCGGGACGGGGAAGGAATCAGCCCCAGCATTTT

D gene: TRBD1
clone size: NA
J gene: TRBJ2-1
V gene: TRBV15
CDR3 protein: CATSRRGTALDNEQFF
CDR3 DNA: TGTGCCACCAGCAGAAGGGGGACAGCCTTGGACAATGAGCAGTTCTTC

D gene: NA
clone size: NA
J gene: TRBJ2-4
V gene: TRBV6-5
CDR3 protein: CASSSREAKNIQYF
CDR3 DNA: TGTGCCAGCAGTTCACGGGAAGCCAAAAACATTCAGTACTTC

D gene: TRBD1
clone size: many
J gene: TRBJ2-5
V gene: TRBV12-3/TRBV12-4
CDR3 protein: CASSLDLAGGETQYF
CDR3 DNA: TGTGCCAGCAGTTTGGACCTCGCAGGGGGAGAGACCCAGTACTTC

D gene: NA
clone size: once
J gene: TRBJ1-1
V gene: TRBV7-9
CDR3 protein: CASSLVQVNTEAFF
CDR3 DNA: TGTGCCAGCAGCTTAGTACAGGTGAACACTGAAGCTTTCTTT

D gene: NA
clone size: NA
J gene: TRBJ2-2
V gene: TRBV2
CDR3 protein: CASSELQGTGELFF
CDR3 DNA: TGTGCCAGCAGTGAATTACAGGGTACCGGGGAGCTGTTTTTT

D gene: TRBD1
clone size: few
J gene: TRBJ1-2
V gene: TRBV12-3/TRBV12-4
CDR3 protein: CASSFYRGDGYTF
CDR3 DNA: TGTGCCAGCAGTTTTTACAGGGGGGATGGCTACACCTTC

D gene: NA
clone size: NA
J gene: TRBJ1-4
V gene: TRBV5-1
CDR3 protein: CASRNQPGGEKLFF
CDR3 DNA: TGCGCCAGCAGGAACCAGCCGGGAGGGGAAAAACTGTTTTTT

D gene: NA
clone size: NA
J gene: TRBJ2-5
V gene: TRBV25-1
CDR3 protein: CASSEWQGGETQYF
CDR3 DNA: TGTGCCAGCAGTGAATGGCAGGGAGGAGAGACCCAGTACTTC

D gene: TRBD2
clone size: NA
J gene: TRBJ2-3
V gene: TRBV29-1
CDR3 protein: CSAQTSGRVRDTQYF
CDR3 DNA: TGCAGCGCTCAGACTAGCGGGAGGGTGAGAGATACGCAGTATTTT

D gene: TRBD1
clone size: few
J gene: TRBJ1-1
V gene: TRBV5-4
CDR3 protein: CASSLPARGNMNTEAFF
CDR3 DNA: TGTGCCAGCAGCTTGCCGGCCAGGGGGAATATGAACACTGAAGCTTTCTTT

D gene: NA
clone size: NA
J gene: TRBJ1-3
V gene: TRBV12-3/TRBV12-4
CDR3 protein: CASSTAGSNTIYF
CDR3 DNA: TGTGCCAGCTCTACCGCCGGGAGTAACACCATATATTTT

D gene: TRBD2
clone size: many
J gene: TRBJ2-2
V gene: TRBV12-3/TRBV12-4
CDR3 protein: CASSSHLAGVGELFF
CDR3 DNA: TGTGCCAGCAGTTCCCACCTAGCGGGCGTGGGGGAGCTGTTTTTT

D gene: NA
clone size: few
J gene: TRBJ2-2
V gene: TRBV11-2
CDR3 protein: CASSLGFWGGTLNTGELFF
CDR3 DNA: TGTGCCAGCAGCTTAGGATTCTGGGGTGGGACGCTAAACACCGGGGAGCTGTTTTTT

D gene: TRBD2
clone size: many
J gene: TRBJ2-1
V gene: TRBV29-1
CDR3 protein: CSVAGTSGYNEQFF
CDR3 DNA: TGCAGCGTCGCCGGGACTAGCGGTTACAATGAGCAGTTCTTC

D gene: NA
clone size: few
J gene: TRBJ2-2
V gene: TRBV20-1
CDR3 protein: CSALGIPYPLGELFF
CDR3 DNA: TGCAGTGCCCTAGGAATCCCCTACCCCCTAGGGGAGCTGTTTTTT

D gene: NA
clone size: few
J gene: TRBJ2-3
V gene: TRBV12-3/TRBV12-4
CDR3 protein: CASSFGWGRADTQYF
CDR3 DNA: TGTGCCAGCAGTTTTGGGTGGGGGCGCGCAGATACGCAGTATTTT

D gene: TRBD2
clone size: NA
J gene: TRBJ2-2
V gene: TRBV6-5
CDR3 protein: CASSYGKTSAGELFF
CDR3 DNA: TGTGCCAGCAGTTACGGAAAAACTAGCGCCGGGGAGCTGTTTTTT

D gene: TRBD2
clone size: NA
J gene: TRBJ2-1
V gene: TRBV18
CDR3 protein: CASSEAGGRRNEQFF
CDR3 DNA: TGTGCCAGCTCAGAAGCGGGGGGGCGGAGAAATGAGCAGTTCTTC

D gene: TRBD2
clone size: NA
J gene: TRBJ2-7
V gene: TRBV4-2
CDR3 protein: CASSRGLAAISYEQYF
CDR3 DNA: TGTGCCAGCAGCCGAGGACTAGCAGCTATCTCCTACGAGCAGTACTTC

D gene: TRBD2
clone size: NA
J gene: TRBJ2-2
V gene: TRBV24-1
CDR3 protein: CATSDFPAGGPGGELFF
CDR3 DNA: TGTGCCACCAGTGATTTCCCAGCGGGAGGACCTGGCGGGGAGCTGTTTTTT

D gene: NA
clone size: few
J gene: TRBJ2-2
V gene: TRBV3-1
CDR3 protein: CASSQVTGELFF
CDR3 DNA: TGTGCCAGCAGCCAAGTGACCGGGGAGCTGTTTTTT

D gene: NA
clone size: NA
J gene: TRBJ2-5
V gene: TRBV5-1
CDR3 protein: CASTDTGWETQYF
CDR3 DNA: TGCGCCAGCACCGATACAGGGTGGGAGACCCAGTACTTC

D gene: NA
clone size: few
J gene: TRBJ1-1
V gene: TRBV12-3/TRBV12-4
CDR3 protein: CASSQERGSNTEAFF
CDR3 DNA: TGTGCCAGCAGTCAGGAGAGGGGTTCGAACACTGAAGCTTTCTTT

D gene: TRBD1
clone size: many
J gene: TRBJ1-2
V gene: TRBV4-2
CDR3 protein: CASSQELYGTANYGYTF
CDR3 DNA: TGTGCCAGCAGCCAAGAGCTATATGGGACAGCTAACTATGGCTACACCTTC

D gene: TRBD2
clone size: NA
J gene: TRBJ2-3
V gene: TRBV3-1
CDR3 protein: CASSWGRVENTQYF
CDR3 DNA: TGTGCCAGCAGTTGGGGGAGGGTCGAAAATACGCAGTATTTT

D gene: NA
clone size: NA
J gene: TRBJ2-3
V gene: TRBV20-1
CDR3 protein: CSARRSVAGTDTQYF
CDR3 DNA: TGCAGTGCTAGAAGGTCGGTGGCCGGCACAGATACGCAGTATTTT

D gene: NA
clone size: NA
J gene: TRBJ2-5
V gene: TRBV7-6
CDR3 protein: CASSLTLGHSGETQYF
CDR3 DNA: TGTGCCAGCAGCTTAACATTGGGGCACTCGGGGGAGACCCAGTACTTC

D gene: TRBD1
clone size: NA
J gene: TRBJ2-5
V gene: TRBV4-1
CDR3 protein: CASSSGDRVRQETQYF
CDR3 DNA: TGCGCCAGCAGCTCCGGGGACAGGGTGAGGCAAGAGACCCAGTACTTC

D gene: NA
clone size: NA
J gene: TRBJ2-7
V gene: TRBV4-3
CDR3 protein: CASSQETGSSYEQYF
CDR3 DNA: TGCGCCAGCAGCCAAGAGACTGGGAGCTCCTACGAGCAGTACTTC

D gene: TRBD2
clone size: few
J gene: TRBJ2-5
V gene: TRBV3-1
CDR3 protein: CASSRVPPGTSGQETQYF
CDR3 DNA: TGTGCCAGCAGTCGGGTACCTCCCGGGACTAGCGGACAAGAGACCCAGTACTTC

D gene: TRBD1
clone size: NA
J gene: TRBJ2-1
V gene: TRBV7-2
CDR3 protein: CASSLKLGGSSNEQFF
CDR3 DNA: TGTGCCAGCAGCTTAAAGTTAGGGGGCTCGAGCAATGAGCAGTTCTTC

D gene: NA
clone size: few
J gene: TRBJ2-1
V gene: TRBV7-6
CDR3 protein: CASSLAGSGGDYNEQFF
CDR3 DNA: TGTGCCAGCAGCTTAGCCGGTTCCGGCGGGGATTACAATGAGCAGTTCTTC

D gene: NA
clone size: many
J gene: TRBJ2-2
V gene: TRBV12-3/TRBV12-4
CDR3 protein: CASSDSNAGELFF
CDR3 DNA: TGTGCCAGCAGCGATTCTAATGCCGGGGAGCTGTTTTTT

D gene: TRBD1
clone size: few
J gene: TRBJ2-7
V gene: TRBV5-1
CDR3 protein: CASRMGQTTYEQYF
CDR3 DNA: TGCGCCAGTAGAATGGGACAGACGACCTACGAGCAGTACTTC

D gene: TRBD2
clone size: few
J gene: TRBJ2-3
V gene: TRBV29-1
CDR3 protein: CSVDRLAEDTQYF
CDR3 DNA: TGCAGCGTCGATCGACTAGCTGAGGATACGCAGTATTTT

D gene: NA
clone size: NA
J gene: TRBJ1-2
V gene: TRBV20-1
CDR3 protein: CSARTGARGFGYGYTF
CDR3 DNA: TGCAGTGCTAGAACGGGCGCAAGGGGGTTTGGCTATGGCTACACCTTC

D gene: NA
clone size: many
J gene: TRBJ2-7
V gene: TRBV15
CDR3 protein: CATSRGRGSSYEQYF
CDR3 DNA: TGTGCCACCAGCAGAGGAAGGGGGAGCTCCTACGAGCAGTACTTC

D gene: NA
clone size: few
J gene: TRBJ2-7
V gene: TRBV10-3
CDR3 protein: CAISVRIGGRVHEQYF
CDR3 DNA: TGTGCCATCAGTGTACGTATTGGGGGGCGGGTCCACGAGCAGTACTTC

D gene: NA
clone size: NA
J gene: TRBJ2-6
V gene: TRBV5-1
CDR3 protein: CASSLDSLSSGANVLTF
CDR3 DNA: TGCGCCAGCAGCTTAGACAGCCTCAGCTCTGGGGCCAACGTCCTGACTTTC

D gene: NA
clone size: NA
J gene: TRBJ1-1
V gene: TRBV7-9
CDR3 protein: CASSSPSRGENTEAFF
CDR3 DNA: TGTGCCAGCAGTTCCCCATCTCGCGGGGAGAACACTGAAGCTTTCTTT